The 31 T cell receptor beta chains reported below all come from one sample, sequenced in a study of blood T cell repertoires in COVID-19. Assay used: immunoSEQ multiplex PCR; TCRdb lists only in-frame clones, some missing. The sample includes about 380,000 clones, roughly four fifths seen only once; the top ten take approximately 1%. The sample taken for sequencing was peripheral blood. Every receptor here comes from a human donor with acute or convalescent COVID-19. The donor label of this sample is uncertain.

This rearrangement joins TRBV18 to TRBJ1-2; D might be TRBD1 (6 bases). Trimming stripped 2 bases from V and 0 bases from J, with 10 bases between. The germline V gene has CDR1 KGHSH and CDR2 LQKENI. CDR3 size: 15 residues. CDR3 loop: CASSPSGQPNYGYTF. The DNA of the CDR3 is TGTGCCAGCTCACCATCGGGACAACCTAACTATGGCTACACCTTC.

CDR3: CASTPLNARVGNQPQHF. CDR3 bases: TGCGCCAGCACCCCTCTGAACGCCCGGGTGGGCAATCAGCCCCAGCATTTT. The chain employs TRBV23-1 and TRBJ1-5; D not certain. TRBV23-1 is an ORF, and what it does is uncertain. The CDR3 covers 17 residues. Trimming took 7 bases from V and 2 from J, leaving 21 bases between them.

The chain links TRBV6-1 to TRBJ2-4; TRBD2 matches 13 bases. The germline V gene encodes CDR1 MNHNS and CDR2 SASEGT. V lost 3 bases, J lost 0 bases, and 11 bases stayed unmatched. The CDR3 contains 20 residues. The CDR3 DNA is TGTGCCAGCAGTGAGAGACAGGGACTAGCGGGGTTTATAGCCAAAAACATTCAGTACTTC. Amino acids: CASSERQGLAGFIAKNIQYF.

This clone came up once. The chain recombines TRBV30 with TRBJ2-3, with a possible D match to TRBD2 (6 bases). The CDR3 contains 20 residues. The V end lost 4 bases, the J end lost 0 bases, and 29 bases lay between the germline ends. Germline CDR1 and CDR2: GTSNPN and SVGIG (reference sequence). Here the CDR3 DNA reads TGTGCCTGGATGTCCTATCTGATCGGTGGGAGGCCATCTAGCACAGATACGCAGTATTTT. Its protein product is CAWMSYLIGGRPSSTDTQYF.

This chain connects TRBV27 to TRBJ1-5, with D possibly matching TRBD1 (6 bases). Trimming took 6 bases from V and 1 from J, leaving 13 bases between them. The germline gives CDR1 MNHEY, CDR2 SMNVEV (reference sequence). CDR3 size: 15 residues. DNA of the CDR3: TGTGCCAGCAGGGCTACAGGGATCAGCAATCAGCCCCAGCATTTT. Encoded protein: CASRATGISNQPQHF.

The V and J genes are TRBV30 and TRBJ2-2; D call uncertain. The CDR3 has 12 residues. Germline CDR1 reads GTSNPN; CDR2 reads SVGIG (reference sequence). Trimming took off 4 bases at V and 3 bases at J, with 6 bases between the two ends. The CDR3 coding sequence is TGTGCCTGGACCCAGTACACCGGGGAGCTGTTTTTT. Translated, it gives CAWTQYTGELFF.

CDR3 loop: CASSHRTGGKGTEAFF. CDR3 coding DNA: TGTGCCAGCAGTCATAGGACAGGGGGTAAGGGCACTGAAGCTTTCTTT. J is TRBJ1-1 and V is TRBV6-2 or TRBV6-3; TRBD1 agrees at 10 bases. CDR3 length: 16 amino acids. Germline values: CDR1 MNHEY, CDR2 SVGEGT. The trim removed 5 bases at V and 4 bases at J, leaving 10 bases unmatched.

This chain connects TRBV12-5 to TRBJ1-1, with TRBD1 as a possible D gene (6 bases). Between the trimmed V and J ends, which lost 6 bases and 2 bases, there was a span of 13 bases. This CDR3 comprises 14 residues. Germline assignment: CDR1 LGHNT and CDR2 FRNRAP. This CDR3 reads CASGLDRPNTEAFF. CDR3 DNA: TGTGCTAGTGGACTGGACAGACCAAACACTGAAGCTTTCTTT. Together with reference TRBV12-5 and TRBJ1-1, the CDR3 gives the full variable domain: DARVTQTPRHKVTEMGQEVTMRCQPILGHNTVFWYRQTMMQGLELLAYFRNRAPLDDSGMPKDRFSAEMPDATLATLKIQPSEPRDSAVYFCASGLDRPNTEAFFGQGTRLTVV.

CDR3 residues: CASSLAPGNTGELFF. The DNA for the CDR3 is TGCGCCAGCAGCTTGGCCCCGGGAAACACCGGGGAGCTGTTTTTT. The V and J genes are TRBV5-1 and TRBJ2-2; D is possibly TRBD2 (5 bases). The V gene lost 0 bases and the J gene lost 2 bases, with 8 bases spanning the gap. The CDR3 loop spans 15 amino acids. The V gene's germline CDR1 is SGHRS and CDR2 YFSETQ.

Only a few counts were recorded for this clone. Other DNA sequences in the same sample also yield this CDR3. The J gene is TRBJ1-3, the V gene TRBV4-1; 9 bases match TRBD1. The germline V gene has CDR1 MGHRA and CDR2 YSYEKL. The CDR3 is made up of 15 amino acids. V lost 4 bases, J lost 3 bases, and 4 bases stayed unmatched. The CDR3 loop reads CASSLDRGGGNTIYF. CDR3 nucleotide sequence: TGCGCCAGCAGCCTGGACAGGGGCGGTGGAAACACCATATATTTT.

The chain couples TRBV2 to TRBJ2-1; a weak D match, TRBD2 (5 bases). CDR1 SNHLY and CDR2 FYNNEI come from the germline V gene. The ends were cut back, 10 bases at V and 0 bases at J, with 16 bases in the middle. There are 15 residues in the CDR3. For the CDR3, the DNA is TGTGCCACCGGAAGGGAGTTTTCCTCCTACAATGAGCAGTTCTTC. It specifies CATGREFSSYNEQFF. Drawing the rest from reference TRBV2 and TRBJ2-1, the complete variable domain is EPEVTQTPSHQVTQMGQEVILRCVPISNHLYFYWYRQILGQKVEFLVSFYNNEISEKSEIFDDQFSVERPDGSNFTLKIRSTKLEDSAMYFCATGREFSSYNEQFFGPGTRLTVL.

The V gene is TRBV6-5, the J gene TRBJ1-2; 8 bases match TRBD1. The V and J ends lost 6 bases and 3 bases, in that order; junction bases with no gene match: 9. CDR1 and CDR2 from the germline V gene are MNHEY and SVGAGI. The CDR3 extends over 15 amino acids. CDR3: CASSLDRVSHYGYTF. The CDR3 region has the DNA TGTGCCAGCAGCCTGGACAGGGTGTCCCACTATGGCTACACCTTC.

This clone has only a few counts. This chain joins TRBV27 and TRBJ2-1; 9 bases fit TRBD2. V lost 0 bases and J lost 14; bases outside the gene matches: 5. Germline lookup yields CDR1 MNHEY and CDR2 SMNVEV (reference sequence). This CDR3 spans 13 amino acids. CDR3 loop: CASSLSAGGPKFF. DNA for the CDR3: TGTGCCAGCAGTTTATCTGCGGGAGGGCCCAAGTTCTTC.

The chain couples TRBV5-1 to TRBJ2-1; 10 bases fit TRBD2. The germline V gene has CDR1 SGHRS and CDR2 YFSETQ. The V and J ends lost 0 bases and 8 bases, in that order; junction bases with no gene match: 5. CDR3 size: 15 residues. For the CDR3, the DNA is TGCGCCAGCAGCTTGGCTAGCGGGGGTTGGGATGAGCAGTTCTTC. It is translated as CASSLASGGWDEQFF.

The chain uses TRBV2 and TRBJ2-1; D ambiguous. Germline V lookup: CDR1 SNHLY, CDR2 FYNNEI. Trimming shortened V by 5 bases and J by 3 bases, and 8 bases separated the two germline ends. The CDR3 totals 13 residues. The CDR3 reads CASSRPGYNEQFF. Written as DNA, the CDR3 is TGTGCCAGCAGTAGGCCGGGCTACAATGAGCAGTTCTTC.

The CDR3 DNA follows: TGTGCCAGCAGCTTTGACTCTCCGGCCAAACCTGAAGCTTTCTTT. This sequence encodes CASSFDSPAKPEAFF. The genes are TRBV5-5 and TRBJ1-1, with D unresolved. The CDR3 has 15 amino acids. Germline CDR1 and CDR2: SGHKS and YYEKEE (reference sequence). The V end lost 2 bases, the J end lost 6 bases, and 17 bases lay between the germline ends.

V and J are TRBV3-1 (or the pseudogene TRBV3-2) and TRBJ2-7; 8 bases are shared with TRBD1. The V and J ends lost 3 bases and 4 bases, in that order; junction bases with no gene match: 8. CDR1 and CDR2 from the germline V gene are LGHDT and YNNKEL (reference sequence). The CDR3 spans 15 residues. CDR3: CASSQSGQGRYEQYF. In DNA, the CDR3 is TGTGCCAGCAGCCAGTCCGGACAGGGAAGGTACGAGCAGTACTTC.

The chain combines TRBV6-5 with TRBJ2-7; possibly TRBD1 for D (6 bases). Germline-derived CDR1 and CDR2 are MNHEY and SVGAGI. V lost 0 bases and J 3 bases, leaving 12 bases between the germline ends. This CDR3 spans 15 amino acids. The CDR3 loop reads CASSYSPGQIYEQYF. The CDR3 DNA reads TGTGCCAGCAGTTACTCCCCCGGACAGATCTACGAGCAGTACTTC.

The gene calls are TRBV7-2 and TRBJ2-1; 10 bases align to TRBD2. CDR1 and CDR2 from the germline V gene are SGHTA and FQGNSA. V lost 5 bases to trimming and J lost 7 bases; unmatched junction nucleotides: 17. The CDR3 has 18 residues. The CDR3: CASSLGGPSGGALNEQFF. CDR3 nucleotide sequence: TGTGCCAGCAGCCTGGGTGGGCCCAGCGGGGGGGCCCTTAATGAGCAGTTCTTC.

Only one count was recorded for this clone. This chain joins TRBV19 and TRBJ1-4; TRBD1 matches 10 bases. V lost 7 bases to trimming and J lost 13 bases; unmatched junction nucleotides: 12. The CDR3 contains 14 residues. Germline lookup yields CDR1 LNHDA and CDR2 SQIVND (reference sequence). The CDR3 here is CASNRGQGPVGLFF. In nucleotides, the CDR3 is TGTGCCAGTAACAGGGGACAGGGGCCCGTCGGACTGTTTTTT.

J is TRBJ2-7 and V is TRBV5-1, with 10 bases identical to TRBD1. The CDR3 extends over 15 amino acids. The germline V gene has CDR1 SGHRS and CDR2 YFSETQ. J was trimmed by 3 bases and V by 7 bases; bases with no gene match: 10. CDR3 protein: CASRTGTGEIYEQYF. The CDR3 DNA is TGCGCCAGCCGAACCGGGACAGGGGAAATCTACGAGCAGTACTTC.

V and J are TRBV10-1 and TRBJ2-1; D may be TRBD2 (5 bases). Trimming removed 3 bases at V and 7 bases at J, with 10 bases between. The CDR3 spans 13 residues. Germline values: CDR1 WNHNN, CDR2 SYGVQD (reference sequence). The CDR3 DNA reads TGCGCCAGCAGTGAATCGGGATTAAATGAGCAGTTCTTC. Protein sequence: CASSESGLNEQFF.

CDR3 sequence: CASRTAVPNYEQYF. Here the CDR3 DNA reads TGTGCCAGCAGGACAGCCGTTCCTAACTACGAGCAGTACTTC. This sequence joins TRBV6-5 and TRBJ2-7; weak D call: TRBD1 (5 bases). The germline CDR1 and CDR2 sequences are MNHEY and SVGAGI. CDR3 length: 14 residues. Trimming left V 6 bases short and J 3 bases short, with 15 bases between.

A few counts support this clone. V gene TRBV5-5 combines with J gene TRBJ1-3, with D possibly TRBD1 on 6 matching bases. V was cut by 2 bases and J by 1 base, with 10 bases left in between. This CDR3 region has 15 residues. Germline-derived CDR1 and CDR2 are SGHKS and YYEKEE (reference sequence). The CDR3: CASSFTTGSGNTIYF. The CDR3 nucleotides read TGTGCCAGCAGCTTCACAACAGGGTCTGGAAACACCATATATTTT.

The gene calls are TRBV11-2 and TRBJ2-7; the match to TRBD1 covers 7 bases. The CDR3 runs 15 residues. Per the germline V gene, CDR1 is SGHAT and CDR2 is FQNNGV. Trimming at V came to 5 bases and at J to 0 bases, leaving 7 bases not matched to a gene. CDR3 DNA: TGTGCCAGCAGCCCATATACAGGGGTCTCCTACGAGCAGTACTTC. It translates to CASSPYTGVSYEQYF.

The gene calls are TRBV4-1 and TRBJ1-4, with D possibly being TRBD1 (5 bases). Germline CDR1 MGHRA, CDR2 YSYEKL. Trimming took off 3 bases at V and 8 bases at J, with 19 bases between the two ends. This CDR3 region has 16 residues. The CDR3 is CASSHDHPGVGEKLFF. As DNA, the CDR3 is TGCGCCAGCAGCCACGATCACCCGGGGGTCGGGGAAAAACTGTTTTTT.

The chain has TRBV19 and TRBJ1-6, with D uncertain. From germline, CDR1 is LNHDA and CDR2 SQIVND (reference sequence). The CDR3 runs 13 residues. V lost 5 bases and J lost 7, with 9 bases in between. The CDR3 bases are TGTGCCAGTAGTGTACAGCTCAATTCACCCCTCCACTTT. It is translated as CASSVQLNSPLHF.

CDR3 protein: CASSSGLRTYEQYF. The CDR3 nucleotides read TGTGCCAGCAGCTCGGGACTCCGAACCTACGAGCAGTACTTC. The chain is built from TRBV5-4 and TRBJ2-7; tentative D call: TRBD2 (6 bases). The CDR3 has 14 amino acids. CDR1 and CDR2 from the germline V gene are SGHNT and YYREEE (reference sequence). V lost 3 bases and J 2 bases, leaving 12 bases between the germline ends. Full variable domain (remainder filled in from reference TRBV5-4 and TRBJ2-7): ETGVTQSPTHLIKTRGQQVTLRCSSQSGHNTVSWYQQALGQGPQFIFQYYREEENGRGNFPPRFSGLQFPNYSSELNVNALELDDSALYLCASSSGLRTYEQYFGPGTRLTVT.

The chain couples TRBV6-5 to TRBJ1-5, with D perhaps TRBD1 (5 bases). Germline V gene data show CDR1 as MNHEY and CDR2 as SVGAGI. The V end was cut by 9 bases, the J end by 7 bases, with 16 bases between. CDR3 size: 13 residues. The CDR3 DNA reads TGTGCCAGTAACCCGAGGGGAGGCCAGCCCCAGCATTTT. This gives the protein CASNPRGGQPQHF.

The chain links TRBV19 to TRBJ2-1; 9 bases line up with TRBD2. The CDR3 runs to 17 residues. V dropped 3 bases and J dropped 6; count of bases not matched to a gene: 12. Germline V gene sequence: CDR1 LNHDA, CDR2 SQIVND (reference sequence). CDR3 sequence: CASSMVGGGRGSNEQFF. In DNA form, the CDR3 reads TGTGCCAGTAGTATGGTTGGGGGCGGGAGGGGTAGCAATGAGCAGTTCTTC.

The chain carries TRBV5-1 and TRBJ2-2; 9 bases map to TRBD2. The junction had 11 bases not matched to a gene; V was cut back by 4 bases and J by 4 bases. This CDR3 has 17 residues. Germline V gene data show CDR1 as SGHRS and CDR2 as YFSETQ. CDR3 sequence (DNA): TGCGCCAGCAGCATCCTACAGACTAGCGGAAGCACCGGGGAGCTGTTTTTT. This sequence encodes CASSILQTSGSTGELFF.